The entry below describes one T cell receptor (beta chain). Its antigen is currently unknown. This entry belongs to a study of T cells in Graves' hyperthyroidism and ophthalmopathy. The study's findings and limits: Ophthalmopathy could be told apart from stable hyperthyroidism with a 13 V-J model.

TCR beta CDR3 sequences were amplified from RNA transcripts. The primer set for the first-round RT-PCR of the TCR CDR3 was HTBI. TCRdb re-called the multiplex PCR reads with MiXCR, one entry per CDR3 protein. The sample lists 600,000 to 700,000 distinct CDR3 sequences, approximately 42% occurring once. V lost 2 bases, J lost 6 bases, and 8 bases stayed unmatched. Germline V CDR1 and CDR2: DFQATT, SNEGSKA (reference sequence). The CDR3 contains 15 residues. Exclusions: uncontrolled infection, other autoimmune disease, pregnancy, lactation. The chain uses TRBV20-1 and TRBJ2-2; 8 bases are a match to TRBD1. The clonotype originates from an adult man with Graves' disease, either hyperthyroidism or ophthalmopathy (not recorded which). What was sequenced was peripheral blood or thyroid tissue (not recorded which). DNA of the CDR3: TGCAGTGCTAGACAGGACAGGGTGGTGGCCGGGGAGCTGTTTTTT. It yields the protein CSARQDRVVAGELFF.